This entry describes one T cell receptor (beta chain). Treatment specified: roughly 19 received Ad26.COV2.S at low or high dose, single or two shots; 5 received placebo; per-sample allocation not given. After the first vaccine or placebo injection, samples were drawn on day 63. The data were taken from a study of Ad26.COV2.S vaccination and SARS-CoV-2 variants. Clones were sequenced by immunoSEQ multiplex PCR, and TCRdb holds only the in-frame ones, with some missing. The sample comprises 400,000 to 500,000 clones, about 88% of which are singletons, and around 2.6% rests with the top ten. This CDR3 comprises 13 residues. The V end was cut by 5 bases, the J end by 2 bases, with 7 bases between. Germline CDR1 and CDR2: LNHNV and YYDKDF (reference sequence).

The sample here was peripheral blood, taken in a trial of Ad26.COV2.S vaccine versus placebo. The rearrangement joins TRBV15 to TRBJ1-3, with D possibly TRBD1 on 6 matching bases. The receptor was isolated from a person between 18 and 60 years old who received the Ad26.COV2.S COVID-19 vaccine or a placebo. In DNA form, the CDR3 reads TGTGCCACCAGCTCAGGGGCTGGAAACACCATATATTTT. Its protein product is CATSSGAGNTIYF.